This T cell receptor (beta chain) is drawn from a study of cytomegalovirus exposure and HLA in healthy donors (dated 2017 in TCRdb). Notes on the research overall: An earlier analysis of several hundred of the donors reported approximately 290 Gb of sequence data and roughly 100 million unique TCR beta sequences from about 200 million T cells. A separate validation cohort of over a hundred different subjects was used in addition to the 666-subject first cohort. Class I and class II HLA loci were covered by the typing at four-digit resolution. Roughly 300 gigabases of sequencing data and tens of millions of unique TCR sequences were included in an early release covering 550 to 650 HLA-typed donors. The number of donors typed differed by locus, with about 629-640 for A, B, C, DRB1 and DQB1, around 500 for DQA1, approximately 580 for DPA1, and some 440 for DPB1. Every repertoire in the discovery cohort had been generated on one and the same sequencing platform. The study profiled the T cell repertoires of 666 subjects by immunosequencing and related them to cytomegalovirus serostatus. A later genetic analysis took genome-wide SNP genotypes for about 55% of the roughly 700 donors and used that subset as a discovery cohort. On average, about 240,000 unique TCR beta nucleotide sequences were sequenced per donor among about 400 genotyped donors of the cohort, with about 17% of those sequences being non-productive. Donor age, sex, ethnicity and CMV serostatus were compiled together with the repertoire data. Because of strong linkage in the cohort, roughly five DR-DQ haplotypes were treated as single units for association and clustering. The study combined high-throughput TCR immunosequencing, statistical association of individual TCRs with disease status, and machine learning to predict cytomegalovirus infection status. To study patterns of TCR occurrence, a later analysis re-analyzed previously published TCR beta repertoires from around 660 donors and added high-resolution HLA genotyping. To decide whether each TCR beta V gene segment behaved as functional or pseudogenic, an earlier analysis of some 600 of the donors relied on high-throughput TCR beta sequencing. The aim of the study was to test whether cataloging public T cell receptors could identify signatures of past pathogen exposure. Among the roughly 400 genotyped donors, approximately 77% belonged to the genetic ancestry cluster associated with self-reported Caucasian donors. In the later analysis, no new phenotypic data were used to find candidate immune exposures; instead, reliance was placed on TCR beta sequences and their occurrence across donors. General conclusions and limits of the study: Several of the top co-occurrence clusters appeared to be linked to parvovirus B19, influenza, CMV and Epstein-Barr virus, according to a later analysis. Linkage disequilibrium might explain the correlated functional status among segregating V segments, but an unknown experimental factor could not be excluded. A cluster of highly shared sequence variants was judged likely to represent a technical artifact of the sequencing pipeline. A later genetic analysis reported fewer N-insertions in productive TCRs among donors in an Asian-associated ancestry cluster than the roughly 700-donor mean. HLA typing was unavailable for some donors at each locus, so association tests used only the typed subset. Approximately 16 rarely observed V segments, including chromosome 9 orphons, were excluded from the earlier analysis of some 590 of the donors because counts were too low. In this cohort, only TCR beta chains were sequenced, and detectable features were limited by the absence of alpha or paired-chain data. The classifier was reported to diagnose cytomegalovirus status with high specificity and sensitivity in both the original and validation cohorts. In a later analysis, TCR association rates were found to vary across HLA loci, with the most associated TCRs seen for DRB1 alleles and the fewest for HLA-C alleles. The study listed 164 TCR beta chains as associated with cytomegalovirus. A few of the identified cytomegalovirus-associated TCR beta chains were confirmed in vitro to be specific for cytomegalovirus antigens. Specific HLA alleles were associated with 15,000 to 20,000 TCR beta sequences at a false discovery rate of 0.05 in a later analysis. A later genetic analysis associated a missense DCLRE1C variant with V-gene and J-gene trimming of TCR beta chains, and an independent cohort replicated the association. A further reported finding was that TCR beta sequences accurately predicted the HLA-A and HLA-B alleles for most subjects in the first cohort. The 87-base-pair reads could not distinguish some IMGT-functional V segments, including TRBV6-2 and TRBV6-3, so those segments were excluded. According to a later analysis, most CMV-associated TCR beta chains appeared to be HLA-restricted, and the HLA associations seemed to be driven largely by CMV exposure. The presence/absence analyses assumed that sequencing depth was roughly uniform across donors, and that assumption may not be true. In a later analysis, HLA-associated TCR beta chains showed more clonal expansion and lower generation probabilities than non-associated chains that were equally common. It was suggested by the authors that the approach could potentially be generalized to other disease states and immunological phenotypes. CMV serostatus was the only immune exposure information available for the cohort. Assigning TCR associations to individual alleles was difficult when HLA alleles, especially DR and DQ, strongly co-occurred. In an earlier analysis of some 500 of the donors, most TCR beta V segments were observed in productive rearrangements about 87% or about 30% of the time, broadly matching IMGT annotations. While some public TCRs were present in many individuals, most TCR sequences turned up only very rarely across donors.

Worth noting for this clone: The antigen it recognizes is unknown. Base qualities are not provided; no much larger clone lies one nucleotide away.

The library relied on the immunoSEQ multiplex PCR assay. For the multiplex PCR, a mixture combining 60 forward primers for TCR Vbeta segments and 13 reverse primers for TCR Jbeta segments was used. The CDR3 region of rearranged TCR beta genes was amplified from genomic DNA with a multiplex PCR assay. Amplified TCR beta libraries were sequenced as 87-base-pair reads on the Illumina HiSeq System. On the study's bioinformatics: A later analysis tallied around 80 million unique TCR beta chains across the roughly 610 repertoires, and approximately 9.9 million of those chains were shared by two or more donors. A nearest-neighbor algorithm error-corrected the raw reads and collapsed the reads into unique sequences, merging closely related sequences to remove PCR and sequencing errors. To assign V, D and J gene segments, CDR3 sequences were aligned to IMGT reference sequences. For a sequence to be retained, at least a six-nucleotide match to both a V gene segment and a J gene segment was required. A rearrangement was called productive if the CDR3 had no stop codons and remained in frame with V and J, and every other rearrangement was called non-productive. Following IMGT convention, CDR3 was defined as the stretch from the second conserved V-encoded cysteine to the conserved J-encoded phenylalanine. In an earlier analysis of around 600 of the donors, sequences lacking an unambiguous match to a single V gene segment were excluded. In an earlier analysis of almost 600 of the donors, a V segment was called functional when productive rearrangements were above 56.7%, and segregating when the standard deviation between donors exceeded 5%. A statistical classification framework was built to diagnose cytomegalovirus status from the catalog of TCR beta chain sequences. In a later analysis, V and J genes were assigned by comparing TCR nucleotide sequences against IMGT/GENE-DB human TR gene sequences. In a later analysis, CDR3 sequences and most-parsimonious VDJ recombination scenarios were assigned using the TCRdist pipeline. A later analysis defined each TCR beta chain by its CDR3 amino acid sequence plus V-gene family, and excluded reads lacking a unique V-gene family. A later analysis removed several hundred highly shared, low-generation-probability nucleotide sequences to deal with suspected cross-contamination and a sequencing artifact. For each public chain, a later analysis derived a clonal expansion index from normalized ranks of inferred template counts within each repertoire. A later analysis computed generation probabilities with a VDJ recombination model fitted to out-of-frame rearrangements, and checked the results against IGoR. In a later analysis, hypergeometric tests were used to score TCR-TCR, TCR-HLA and TCR-CMV co-occurrence, with a repertoire-size bias correction applied to TCR pairs. False discovery rates were estimated in a later analysis by permuting HLA or CMV assignments 20 times. In a later analysis, co-occurring TCRs were grouped using DBSCAN, with TCRdist sequence similarity added in when clustering inside HLA-allele-positive subsets. For co-occurrence clustering, repertoires with fewer than 30,000 or more than 120,000 public chains were excluded, along with about five repertoires with anomalous nucleotide sharing. The immuneACCESS repertoire file appears here via TCRdb, limited to in-frame rearrangements. These files lack a portion of the clones; in checked studies, under half of the deficit traces to unresolved V genes, and the cause of the others is not known. V and J calls and clone size are copied from that table; D and trimming were computed from the DNA. For this sample there are roughly 36,000 clones; more than 80% appear just once. In total, the top ten clones hold around 5.8% of the sample.

At the junction V is shortened by 2 bases and J by 7 bases, with 14 bases in between. Including the terminal cysteine and phenylalanine, the CDR3 comprises 14 residues. The read is trimmed to its CDR3 DNA, 42 bases read in frame from base 1. As encoded in the germline V gene (reference sequence), CDR1 is GTSNPN while CDR2 is SVGIG. In total, around 600 healthy bone marrow donors made up the cohort. At the time of sampling, every cohort member was nominally healthy, though immune exposures that went unrecorded were likely present. The donor tested CMV seronegative and was one of the 352 seronegative cohort members. A peripheral blood sample was provided by each donor, and peripheral blood mononuclear cells were used for TCR beta sequencing. The Qiagen DNeasy Blood Extraction Kit was used to extract genomic DNA from the blood cell samples.

This TCR derives from a male donor in good health and CMV-seronegative. This sequence uses TRBV30 and TRBJ1-4; tentative D gene TRBD1, with 5 bases matching. Source material: PBMCs. The DNA sequence follows: TGTGCCTGGAGTTCGAGGCAGGGAAGTGAAAAACTGTTTTTT. This sequence encodes CAWSSRQGSEKLFF.